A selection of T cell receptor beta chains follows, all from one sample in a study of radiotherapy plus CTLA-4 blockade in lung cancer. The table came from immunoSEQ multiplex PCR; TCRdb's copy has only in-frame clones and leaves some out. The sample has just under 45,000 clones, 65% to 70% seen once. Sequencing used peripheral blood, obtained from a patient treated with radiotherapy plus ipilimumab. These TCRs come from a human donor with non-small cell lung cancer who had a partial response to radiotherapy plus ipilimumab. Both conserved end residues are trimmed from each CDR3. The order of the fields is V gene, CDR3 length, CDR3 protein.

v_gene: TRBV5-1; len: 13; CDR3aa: ASSFDRATGETQY
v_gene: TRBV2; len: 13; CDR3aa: ASSELVVQNQPQH
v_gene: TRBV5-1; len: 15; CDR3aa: ASSPTNTGMSTDTQY
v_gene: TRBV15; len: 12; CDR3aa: ATEGTSGSNEQF
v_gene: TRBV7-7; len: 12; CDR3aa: ASSLGDSQETQH
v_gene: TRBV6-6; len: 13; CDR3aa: ASSPRRWDYYGYT
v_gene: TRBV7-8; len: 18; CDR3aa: ASSPGWGESVKAGANVLT
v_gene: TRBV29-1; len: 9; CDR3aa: SAKTDYEQY
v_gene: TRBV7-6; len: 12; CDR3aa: ASSLGLYAGELF
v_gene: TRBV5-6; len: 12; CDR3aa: ASSLAPATYGYT
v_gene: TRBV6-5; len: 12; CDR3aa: ASSFDRGGYEQY
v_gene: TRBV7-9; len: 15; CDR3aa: ASSLIGLRGGNEKLF
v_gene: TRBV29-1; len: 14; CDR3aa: SVVAGDWRSTDTQY
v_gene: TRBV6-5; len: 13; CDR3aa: ASSSGTPAYNEQF
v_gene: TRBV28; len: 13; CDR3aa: ASSLAGDSSYEQY
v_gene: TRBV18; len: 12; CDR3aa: ASSPKDRAYEQY
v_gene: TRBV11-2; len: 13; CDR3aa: ASRDRGRRTGELF
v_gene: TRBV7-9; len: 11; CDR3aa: ASSLGEIRGYT
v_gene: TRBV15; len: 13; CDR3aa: ATRRDRGYTGELF
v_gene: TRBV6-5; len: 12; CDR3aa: ASSNSGPNYEQY
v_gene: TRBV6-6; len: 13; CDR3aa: ASSTGGWTKNIQY
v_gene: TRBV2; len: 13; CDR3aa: ASSREGGGSYGYT
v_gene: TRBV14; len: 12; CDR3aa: ASSQDRGWGEQF